These 17 T cell receptor beta chains were all obtained from the same sample, sequenced in a study of cytomegalovirus exposure and HLA in healthy donors. In the PCR, 60 Vbeta and 13 Jbeta primers were used. Profiling relied on immunoSEQ multiplex PCR, and the TCRdb table lists in-frame clones only, not all of them. Among approximately 100,000 clones listed, roughly a tenth were seen once. The sequencing sample was made of PBMCs. These receptors all stem from a man aged 50 to 59 in good health and CMV-seropositive.

This clone was observed a few times. V usage is TRBV4-2 and J usage is TRBJ1-6; 9 nucleotides line up with TRBD1. The ends lost 1 base at V and 9 bases at J; junction bases unmatched: 10. Germline-derived CDR1 and CDR2 are LGHNA and YNFKEQ. The CDR3 is made up of 17 amino acids. The CDR3 nucleotides are TGTGCCAGCAGCCAAGTACCGGGACAGGGCTCTGGTTCACCCCTCCACTTT. It is translated as CASSQVPGQGSGSPLHF.

In DNA, the CDR3 is TGTGCCAGCAGCAAAGGGACTAGCGGAAGCTCCTACAATGAGCAGTTCTTC. This gives the protein CASSKGTSGSSYNEQFF. The chain is built from TRBV7-6 and TRBJ2-1; 11 nucleotides line up with TRBD2. CDR1 SGHVS and CDR2 FNYEAQ come from the germline V gene. This CDR3 has 17 residues. With 5 bases clipped from V and 0 bases from J, the junction kept 6 bases outside the gene matches.

The CDR3: CASSEWQAYYEQYF. CDR3 DNA sequence: TGTGCCAGCAGTGAATGGCAGGCCTACTACGAGCAGTACTTC. The chain recombines TRBV6-1 with TRBJ2-7; D unclear. Trimming removed 2 bases from V and 3 bases from J, with 11 bases in between. Germline V CDR1 and CDR2: MNHNS, SASEGT. This CDR3 contains 14 residues.

The sample holds a few counts of this clone. The V gene is TRBV30, the J gene TRBJ2-3; 12 positions match TRBD1. Germline V gene data show CDR1 as GTSNPN and CDR2 as SVGIG (reference sequence). V trimming: 4 bases; J trimming: 6 bases; junction bases outside the gene matches: 8. This CDR3 has 15 amino acids. DNA of the CDR3: TGTGCCTGGAACGCGGGACAGGGGGCGCCTGATACGCAGTATTTT. This translates into CAWNAGQGAPDTQYF.

The J gene is TRBJ2-1, the V gene TRBV19; 7 nucleotides align to TRBD2. Germline V lookup: CDR1 LNHDA, CDR2 SQIVND (reference sequence). J gave up 9 bases and V 3 bases, and 5 bases lay outside the gene matches. The CDR3 covers 13 residues. Here the CDR3 DNA reads TGTGCCAGTAGTATTCGGGCGGGAGCTGAGCAGTTCTTC. As protein: CASSIRAGAEQFF.

In this sample, this clone turned up a few times. The V call is TRBV7-2, the J call TRBJ2-7, with D perhaps matching TRBD2 (5 bases). The germline V and J ends were trimmed by 0 bases and 0 bases, with 15 bases remaining between them. The germline V gene has CDR1 SGHTA and CDR2 FQGNSA. The CDR3 is 17 amino acids. CDR3 bases: TGTGCCAGCAGCTTAGCATTTGGCGGGTTGGGCTCCTACGAGCAGTACTTC. Translating gives CASSLAFGGLGSYEQYF.

On this clone itself: Mismatch with germline at one junction end may stem from a read error. This rearrangement joins TRBV5-1 to TRBJ1-6; a weak D match, TRBD1 (6 bases). Germline V gene sequence: CDR1 SGHRS, CDR2 YFSETQ. This CDR3 comprises 15 residues. CDR3 coding DNA: TGCGCCAGCAGCTTGGCGACAGGATATAATTCACCCCTCAACTTT. This encodes CASSLATGYNSPLNF.

This clone has just a few counts. The chain links TRBV6-5 to TRBJ1-4; 9 bases fit TRBD1. Trimming removed 7 bases from V and 10 bases from J; junction bases left unmatched: 10. Per germline, CDR1 MNHEY and CDR2 SVGAGI. The CDR3 covers 14 residues. This CDR3 reads CASTLRTGVGKLFF. CDR3 DNA sequence: TGTGCCAGCACCCTCAGGACAGGGGTCGGAAAACTGTTTTTT.

The CDR3 loop is CASSLSADRGYGYTF. The CDR3 DNA reads as TGTGCCAGCAGCTTGTCCGCCGACAGGGGTTATGGCTACACCTTC. The V and J genes are TRBV5-5 and TRBJ1-2; 8 positions match TRBD1. Germline-derived CDR1 and CDR2 are SGHKS and YYEKEE (reference sequence). V was pared by 1 base and J by 5 bases, with 7 bases of the junction left unmatched. This CDR3 is 15 amino acids long.

This clone was picked up a small number of times. The genes are TRBV5-8 and TRBJ2-1; D uncertain. Germline V CDR1 and CDR2: SGHTS, YDEGEE. The CDR3 spans 12 residues. V lost 4 bases and J lost 4, with 6 bases in between. As DNA, the CDR3 is TGTGCCAGCAGCCGGGTATACAATGAGCAGTTCTTC. Amino acid sequence: CASSRVYNEQFF.

This clone showed up just a few times. This chain uses TRBV27 with TRBJ2-7, with 10 bases matching TRBD2. This CDR3 is built from 14 residues. Per the germline V gene, CDR1 is MNHEY and CDR2 is SMNVEV (reference sequence). V trimming: 7 bases; J trimming: 1 base; junction bases outside the gene matches: 4. As DNA, the CDR3 is TGTGCCAGCACCCGAGCGGGAGGGTCCTACGAGCAGTACTTC. Its translation is CASTRAGGSYEQYF.

This clone was counted between two and nine times. The V and J genes are TRBV30 and TRBJ1-6, with D perhaps matching TRBD1 (6 bases). The V gene lost 2 bases and the J gene lost 7 bases, with 12 bases spanning the gap. The germline CDR1 and CDR2 sequences are GTSNPN and SVGIG (reference sequence). The CDR3 length is 14 residues. CDR3 protein: CAWSLTGRNSPLHF. For the CDR3, the DNA is TGTGCCTGGAGTTTGACAGGTCGAAATTCACCCCTCCACTTT.

V is TRBV4-2 and J is TRBJ1-2; D is unresolved. Trimming cost V 0 bases and J 5 bases, with 10 bases left between them. The germline CDR1 and CDR2 sequences are LGHNA and YNFKEQ. This CDR3 region has 14 residues. As DNA, the CDR3 is TGTGCCAGCAGCCAAGACCAGGTCGAATATGGCTACACCTTC. The encoded protein is CASSQDQVEYGYTF.

As regards this clone: The same CDR3 is also encoded by other DNA sequences in this sample. The chain is built from TRBV6-5 and TRBJ2-7; 7 bases line up with TRBD2. In germline, CDR1 is MNHEY, CDR2 SVGAGI. This CDR3 contains 12 residues. V lost 6 bases, J lost 6 bases, and 5 bases stayed unmatched. In DNA, the CDR3 is TGTGCCAGCAGCCCCGGCGGGGGCGAGCAGTACTTC. It translates to CASSPGGGEQYF.

This clone showed up just a few times. The J gene is TRBJ2-7, the V gene TRBV7-9, with TRBD2 matching 7 bases. Germline V gives CDR1 SEHNR, CDR2 FQNEAQ (reference sequence). The CDR3 sequence is 14 residues long. V shed 3 bases, J shed 2 bases, and the junction held 4 bases outside the gene matches. CDR3 sequence reads: CASSFSGDPYEQYF. The CDR3 DNA reads as TGTGCCAGCAGCTTCAGCGGGGACCCCTACGAGCAGTACTTC.

The chain is built from TRBV4-2 and TRBJ1-5; D remains ambiguous. This CDR3 region has 14 residues. Trimming took off 0 bases at V and 5 bases at J, with 8 bases between the two ends. CDR1 and CDR2 from the germline V gene are LGHNA and YNFKEQ. The CDR3 DNA sequence: TGTGCCAGCAGCCAAGATCCCGGAGATCAGCCCCAGCATTTT. Residues: CASSQDPGDQPQHF.

V gene TRBV19 combines with J gene TRBJ1-4; the D gene is possibly TRBD1 (6 bases). V lost 4 bases to trimming and J lost 0 bases, with 6 bases between them. Germline CDR1 and CDR2: LNHDA and SQIVND (reference sequence). This CDR3 spans 14 amino acids. CDR3 residues: CASSRTATNEKLFF. CDR3 nucleotides: TGTGCCAGTAGTAGGACAGCAACTAATGAAAAACTGTTTTTT.